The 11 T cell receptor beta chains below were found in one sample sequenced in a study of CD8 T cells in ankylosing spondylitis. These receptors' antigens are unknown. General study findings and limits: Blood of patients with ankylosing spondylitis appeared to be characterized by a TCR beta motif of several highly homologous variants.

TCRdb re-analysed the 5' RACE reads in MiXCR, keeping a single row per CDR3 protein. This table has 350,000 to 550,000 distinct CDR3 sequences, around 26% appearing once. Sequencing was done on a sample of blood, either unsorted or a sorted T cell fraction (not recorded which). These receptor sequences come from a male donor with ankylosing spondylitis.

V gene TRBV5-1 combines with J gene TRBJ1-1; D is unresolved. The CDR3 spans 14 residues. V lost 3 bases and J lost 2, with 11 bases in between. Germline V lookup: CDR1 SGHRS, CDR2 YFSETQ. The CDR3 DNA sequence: TGCGCCAGCAGCTCGGACGGATTAAACACTGAAGCTTTCTTT. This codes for CASSSDGLNTEAFF. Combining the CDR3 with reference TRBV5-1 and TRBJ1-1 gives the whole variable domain KAGVTQTPRYLIKTRGQQVTLSCSPISGHRSVSWYQQTPGQGLQFLFEYFSETQRNKGNFPGRFSGRQFSNSRSEMNVSTLELGDSALYLCASSSDGLNTEAFFGQGTRLTVV.

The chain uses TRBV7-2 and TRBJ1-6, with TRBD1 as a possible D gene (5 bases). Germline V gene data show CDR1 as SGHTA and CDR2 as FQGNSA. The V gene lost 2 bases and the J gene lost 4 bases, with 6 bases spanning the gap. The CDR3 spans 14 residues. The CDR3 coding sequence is TGTGCCAGCAGCTTACGGGGGTATAATTCACCCCTCCACTTT. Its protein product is CASSLRGYNSPLHF.

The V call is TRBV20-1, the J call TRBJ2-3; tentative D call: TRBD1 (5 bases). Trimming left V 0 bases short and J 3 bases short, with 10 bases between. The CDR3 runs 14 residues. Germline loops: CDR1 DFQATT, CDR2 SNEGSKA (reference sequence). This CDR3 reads CSARDQGLTDTQYF. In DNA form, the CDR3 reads TGCAGTGCTAGAGATCAGGGTTTGACAGATACGCAGTATTTT.

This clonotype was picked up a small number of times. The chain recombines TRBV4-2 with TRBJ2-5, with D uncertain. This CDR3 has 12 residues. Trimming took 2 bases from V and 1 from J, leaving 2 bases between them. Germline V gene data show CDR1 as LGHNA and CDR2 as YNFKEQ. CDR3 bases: TGTGCCAGCAGCCAATTCCAAGAGACCCAGTACTTC. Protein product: CASSQFQETQYF.

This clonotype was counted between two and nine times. CDR3: CASSLTPGTGNSPLHF. CDR3 nucleotide sequence: TGCGCCAGCAGCTTGACCCCAGGGACAGGAAATTCACCCCTCCACTTT. The chain recombines TRBV5-1 with TRBJ1-6; 8 nucleotides align to TRBD1. The CDR3 has 16 amino acids. Germline CDR1 reads SGHRS; CDR2 reads YFSETQ. J gave up 7 bases and V 1 base, and 7 bases lay outside the gene matches.

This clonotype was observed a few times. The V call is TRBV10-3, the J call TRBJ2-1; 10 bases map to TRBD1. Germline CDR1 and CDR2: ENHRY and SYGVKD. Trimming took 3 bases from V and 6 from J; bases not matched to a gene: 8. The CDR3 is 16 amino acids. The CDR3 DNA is TGTGCCATCAGTGACGCGGACAGGGGGTCCCTCAATGAGCAGTTCTTC. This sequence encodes CAISDADRGSLNEQFF.

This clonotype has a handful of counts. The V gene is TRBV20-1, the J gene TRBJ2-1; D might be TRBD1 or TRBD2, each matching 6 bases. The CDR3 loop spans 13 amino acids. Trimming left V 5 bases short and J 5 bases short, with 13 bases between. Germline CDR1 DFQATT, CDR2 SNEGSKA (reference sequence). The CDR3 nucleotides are TGCAGTGCTGGGGGGCCACCTAACAATGAGCAGTTCTTC. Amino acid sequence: CSAGGPPNNEQFF.

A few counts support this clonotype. The CDR3 spells CASSLYNDKPEQFF. DNA of the CDR3: TGTGCCAGCAGTTTATATAATGATAAACCTGAGCAGTTCTTC. The chain uses TRBV12-3 or TRBV12-4 and TRBJ2-1; unclear D gene. Deletions cut 2 bases from V and 9 bases from J, with 14 bases between. There are 14 residues in the CDR3.

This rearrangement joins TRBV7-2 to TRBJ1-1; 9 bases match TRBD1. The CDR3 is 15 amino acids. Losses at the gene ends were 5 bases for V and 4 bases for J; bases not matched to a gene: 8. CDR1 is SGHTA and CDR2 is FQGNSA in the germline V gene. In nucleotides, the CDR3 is TGTGCCAGCAGCCAATACCGACAGGGGGGCACTGAAGCTTTCTTT. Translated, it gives CASSQYRQGGTEAFF. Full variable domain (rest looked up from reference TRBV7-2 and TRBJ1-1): GAGVSQSPSNKVTEKGKDVELRCDPISGHTALYWYRQSLGQGLEFLIYFQGNSAPDKSGLPSDRFSAERTGGSVSTLTIQRTQQEDSAVYLCASSQYRQGGTEAFFGQGTRLTVV.

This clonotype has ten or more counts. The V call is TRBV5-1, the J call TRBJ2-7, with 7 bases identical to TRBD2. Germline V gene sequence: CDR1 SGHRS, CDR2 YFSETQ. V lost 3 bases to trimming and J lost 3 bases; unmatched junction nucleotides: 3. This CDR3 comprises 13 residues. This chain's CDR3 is CASSSSGNYEQYF. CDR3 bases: TGCGCCAGCAGCTCGAGCGGGAACTACGAGCAGTACTTC. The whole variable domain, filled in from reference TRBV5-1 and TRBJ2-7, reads KAGVTQTPRYLIKTRGQQVTLSCSPISGHRSVSWYQQTPGQGLQFLFEYFSETQRNKGNFPGRFSGRQFSNSRSEMNVSTLELGDSALYLCASSSSGNYEQYFGPGTRLTVT.

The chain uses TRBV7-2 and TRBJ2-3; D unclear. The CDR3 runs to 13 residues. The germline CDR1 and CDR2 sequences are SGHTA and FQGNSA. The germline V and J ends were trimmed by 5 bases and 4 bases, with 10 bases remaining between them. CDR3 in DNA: TGTGCCAGCAGCCGCCGAGAGGCAGATACGCAGTATTTT. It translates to CASSRREADTQYF.